Listed below are T cell receptor beta chains from one sample, sequenced in a study of T cells in Graves' hyperthyroidism and ophthalmopathy. TCRdb re-analysed the multiplex PCR reads in MiXCR, keeping a single row per CDR3 protein. The sample records almost 600,000 distinct CDR3 sequences, about half being singletons. Sequencing input: peripheral blood or thyroid tissue (not recorded which). The source of these receptors is a woman aged 18-29 years with Graves' hyperthyroidism. The CDR3 runs from the conserved cysteine through the conserved F or W. The order of the fields is J gene, D gene, V gene, clone size, CDR3 protein, CDR3 DNA. D genes are given only for firm matches. The size of a clone is reported for some rows only, either as once, few or many, or as a class for expanded clones.

J gene: TRBJ2-7
D gene: TRBD2
V gene: TRBV7-9
clone size: many
CDR3 protein: CASSRTSGRSYEQYF
CDR3 DNA: TGTGCCAGCAGCCGGACTAGCGGGAGGTCCTACGAGCAGTACTTC

J gene: TRBJ1-4
D gene: .
V gene: TRBV4-3
clone size: .
CDR3 protein: CASSHDRVREKLFF
CDR3 DNA: TGCGCCAGCAGCCACGATAGGGTTAGGGAAAAACTGTTTTTT

J gene: TRBJ2-7
D gene: TRBD1
V gene: TRBV6-2/TRBV6-3
clone size: .
CDR3 protein: CASRDWTGTSYEQYF
CDR3 DNA: TGTGCCAGCAGAGATTGGACAGGGACCTCCTACGAGCAGTACTTC

J gene: TRBJ1-1
D gene: .
V gene: TRBV2
clone size: .
CDR3 protein: CASREGNTEAFF
CDR3 DNA: TGTGCCAGCCGAGAGGGGAACACTGAAGCTTTCTTT

J gene: TRBJ2-7
D gene: .
V gene: TRBV7-2
clone size: many
CDR3 protein: CASSSGRGSSYEQYF
CDR3 DNA: TGTGCCAGCAGCTCGGGAAGGGGAAGCTCCTACGAGCAGTACTTC

J gene: TRBJ1-1
D gene: .
V gene: TRBV6-5
clone size: many
CDR3 protein: CASSLLEAANTEAFF
CDR3 DNA: TGTGCCAGCAGCCTACTGGAGGCAGCAAACACTGAAGCTTTCTTT

J gene: TRBJ1-5
D gene: TRBD1
V gene: TRBV6-2/TRBV6-3
clone size: few
CDR3 protein: CASGDRSFQPQHF
CDR3 DNA: TGTGCCAGCGGGGACAGGTCTTTTCAGCCCCAGCATTTT

J gene: TRBJ2-3
D gene: TRBD2
V gene: TRBV5-1
clone size: few
CDR3 protein: CASTPPLAGLDTQYF
CDR3 DNA: TGCGCCAGCACTCCCCCCTTAGCGGGATTAGATACGCAGTATTTT

J gene: TRBJ2-7
D gene: .
V gene: TRBV3-1
clone size: .
CDR3 protein: CASSQESYEQYF
CDR3 DNA: TGTGCCAGCAGCCAAGAGTCCTACGAGCAGTACTTC

J gene: TRBJ2-2
D gene: TRBD1
V gene: TRBV11-2
clone size: .
CDR3 protein: CASSLTGRSNNTGELFF
CDR3 DNA: TGTGCCAGCAGCCTGACAGGGAGAAGCAACAACACCGGGGAGCTGTTTTTT

J gene: TRBJ1-1
D gene: TRBD1
V gene: TRBV7-9
clone size: .
CDR3 protein: CASSLWEDRGYNEQFF
CDR3 DNA: TGTGCCAGCAGCTTATGGGAGGACAGGGGCTACAATGAGCAGTTCTTT

J gene: TRBJ2-7
D gene: TRBD2
V gene: TRBV9
clone size: .
CDR3 protein: CASSLSNLGLAGYYEQYF
CDR3 DNA: TGTGCCAGCAGTTTATCCAACCTGGGACTAGCGGGATACTACGAGCAGTACTTC

J gene: TRBJ2-7
D gene: TRBD2
V gene: TRBV7-8
clone size: .
CDR3 protein: CASSLSSGRRNEQYF
CDR3 DNA: TGTGCCAGCAGCTTATCTAGCGGGAGAAGAAACGAGCAGTACTTC

J gene: TRBJ2-5
D gene: TRBD1
V gene: TRBV27
clone size: many
CDR3 protein: CASRGLPGQAGTQYF
CDR3 DNA: TGTGCCAGCCGCGGGCTTCCCGGACAGGCTGGGACCCAGTACTTC